One TCR beta chain is described in this entry. What it binds is unknown. At one end the junction does not follow the germline gene, possibly because of a read error. Per sample, at least 5 micrograms of total RNA were extracted. The CDR3 has 15 amino acids. The germline V gene has CDR1 ENHRY and CDR2 SYGVKD. The sample belongs to a study of blood T cells in healthy people across ages. The study's findings and limits: Those diversity estimates obtained from one million T cells were thought to be underestimates.

The authors ran a second PCR of about 6 to 11 cycles using a sample-barcoded 5' primer and a J-beta primer mix. Each cDNA molecule was tagged by a template-switch adaptor that had 12 random nucleotides. Each CDR3 protein is one row after TCRdb ran MiXCR on the 5' RACE reads. The data contain 590,000 or so distinct CDR3 sequences, 25% to 30% of them singletons. This chain links TRBV10-3 with TRBJ1-5; D call uncertain. Sequenced input: blood. This TCR was recovered from a woman at least 80 years old in good health. This chain's CDR3 is CAISESKDSNRPQHF. CDR3 coding DNA: TGTGCCATCAGTGAGTCGAAGGATAGCAATCGGCCCCAGCATTTT.